Given below is one T cell receptor (beta chain) in context. The antigen remains undetermined. The data derive from a study of CXCR3-negative and CXCR3-positive naive CD8 T cells. Every CD8+ T cell subset underwent triplicate sorting at some 280,000 cells apiece. Study-wide results and caveats: In cryopreserved cells, CXCR3 expression partially decreased, and fresh PBMCs were used in most assays. CXCR3-positive naive cells had more hydrophobic TRB CDR3s than CXCR3-negative naive cells.

This CDR3 is built from 16 residues. Germline V gene lookup returns CDR1 MDHEN and CDR2 SYDVKM. 5' RACE that incorporated UMI labels was used to prepare the TRB cDNA libraries. Each CDR3 protein gets one entry in TCRdb, which reprocessed the 5' RACE reads and gives no DNA. The specimen's table records some 150,000 distinct CDR3 sequences. V and J are TRBV28 and TRBJ2-1; TCRdb reports TRBD2, a call that lacks DNA to check it against. The sequenced material came from naive CXCR3+ CD8+ T cells from blood. This sample's subset: CD45RO-CCR7+CD27+CD95- naive CD8+ T cells expressing CXCR3 (TNR3+). This TCR was recovered from a human donor in good health. Some clones in this sample may be carry-over from other donors' samples. CDR3 sequence: CASSLIAGGSYNEQFF.